This T cell receptor (beta chain) was captured in a study of T-cell reconstitution after alpha-beta-depleted transplantation in children. Study findings and constraints: From newly produced T cells came most of the T-cell counts and diversity one year after transplant. Some patients' high day-60 TCRbeta diversity was traced to surviving recipient T cells and thymic progenitors.

In the case of this clonotype: Antigen specificity is unknown.

The library targeted TCRbeta and was prepared with unique molecular identifiers. TCRdb called the PCR reads again in MiXCR, with one record for every CDR3 protein. There are about 600,000 distinct CDR3 sequences in the sample; under 25% occur only once, and about 14% lies in the top ten. The ends lost 4 bases at V and 1 base at J; junction bases unmatched: 4. CDR1 is LGHNA, CDR2 YNFKEQ, per germline. The CDR3 runs to 18 residues. The starting material was PBMCs, mostly from graft donor cells, obtained 360 days after TCRalphabeta/CD19-depleted stem cell transplant. V and J are TRBV4-2 and TRBJ2-2; 15 positions match TRBD2. This clonotype was sampled from a boy under two years old who had a stem cell transplant for acute myeloid leukemia, so the T cells may come from the graft donor. The CDR3 DNA follows: TGTGCCAGCAGCCCCGGACTAGCGGGGGGGCTGAACACCGGGGAGCTGTTTTTT. It is translated as CASSPGLAGGLNTGELFF.